The next 19 T cell receptor beta chains were all read from a single sample in a study of control samples from healthy donors and cancer patients. Repertoires were generated with immunoSEQ multiplex PCR, while TCRdb's copy carries only in-frame clones and drops some. The sample shows 80,000 or so clones, 91% of them seen only once. The sequenced material came from blood. These receptors all stem from a man over 45 in good health.

This clone was recorded once. CDR3 sequence (DNA): TGTGCCAGCAGCTCTACCGGGGGGGGAGGAACTGAAGCTTTCTTT. Translation: CASSSTGGGGTEAFF. The rearrangement links TRBV3-1 (or the pseudogene TRBV3-2) to TRBJ1-1, with D possibly TRBD1 on 5 matching bases. CDR1 LGHDT and CDR2 YNNKEL come from the germline V gene (reference sequence). V was shortened by 5 bases and J by 5 bases, with 18 bases between the two germline ends. This CDR3 has 15 residues.

The chain links TRBV14 to TRBJ1-3; D not resolved. Trimming removed 8 bases from V and 0 bases from J, with 5 bases in between. Germline assignment: CDR1 SGHDN and CDR2 FVKESK. The CDR3 contains 12 residues. CDR3 coding DNA: TGTGCCAGCTCAGGCTCTGGAAACACCATATATTTT. As protein: CASSGSGNTIYF.

The chain has TRBV24-1 and TRBJ2-3; weak D call: TRBD1 (6 bases). The CDR3 runs 18 residues. The V gene's germline CDR1 is KGHDR and CDR2 SFDVKD. Trimming took 3 bases from V and 2 from J, leaving 20 bases between them. The DNA for the CDR3 is TGTGCCACCAGTGATAATTCCGGGACACAACTTCTCACAGATACGCAGTATTTT. Translating gives CATSDNSGTQLLTDTQYF.

The chain couples TRBV19 to TRBJ1-4, with 9 bases lining up with TRBD1. V dropped 3 bases and J dropped 8; count of bases not matched to a gene: 10. Per the germline V gene, CDR1 is LNHDA and CDR2 is SQIVND (reference sequence). The CDR3 sequence is 16 residues long. The CDR3 reads CASSMVPGQGREKLFF. The CDR3 region has the DNA TGTGCCAGTAGTATGGTACCGGGACAGGGTCGAGAAAAACTGTTTTTT.

This clone has just one count. The CDR3: CASSFTANAEQFF. The CDR3 nucleotides are TGCGCCAGCAGTTTTACTGCGAATGCGGAGCAGTTCTTC. The chain uses TRBV5-1 and TRBJ2-1; D not resolved. The CDR3 length is 13 residues. Germline V lookup: CDR1 SGHRS, CDR2 YFSETQ. V lost 5 bases, J lost 10 bases, and 16 bases lay in between.

This clone was detected a few times. The CDR3 loop reads CASTISDRSGNTIYF. The DNA for the CDR3 is TGTGCCAGTACCATCTCCGACAGGTCTGGAAACACCATATATTTT. V is TRBV19 and J is TRBJ1-3; D is perhaps TRBD1 (6 bases). The germline V gene encodes CDR1 LNHDA and CDR2 SQIVND (reference sequence). The CDR3 has 15 residues. V was clipped by 7 bases and J by 1 base, with 14 bases between them.

The rearrangement joins TRBV6-1 to TRBJ1-1; the D gene is possibly TRBD1 (5 bases). CDR3 length: 14 amino acids. V lost 3 bases and J 1 base, leaving 9 bases between the germline ends. CDR1 and CDR2 (germline): MNHNS, SASEGT. CDR3 in amino acids: CASSDLRGNTEAFF. Written as DNA, the CDR3 is TGTGCCAGCAGTGACCTAAGGGGGAACACTGAAGCTTTCTTT.

In this sample, this clone turned up once. The chain is built from TRBV27 and TRBJ1-1; D uncertain. This CDR3 is built from 14 residues. V lost 3 bases to trimming and J lost 0 bases, with 8 bases between them. The germline CDR1 and CDR2 sequences are MNHEY and SMNVEV (reference sequence). The CDR3 nucleotides read TGTGCCAGCAGTTTTTCAGAAATGAACACTGAAGCTTTCTTT. Residues: CASSFSEMNTEAFF.

The rearrangement uses TRBV7-6 and TRBJ2-3; possibly TRBD1 for D (5 bases). Germline lookup yields CDR1 SGHVS and CDR2 FNYEAQ. The V and J ends lost 5 bases and 2 bases respectively, with 11 bases between them. The CDR3 sequence is 14 residues long. In DNA form, the CDR3 reads TGTGCCAGCAGCATGAACAGGTTCACAGATACGCAGTATTTT. Its translation: CASSMNRFTDTQYF. Complete variable domain (other parts from reference TRBV7-6 and TRBJ2-3): GAGVSQSPRYKVTKRGQDVALRCDPISGHVSLYWYRQALGQGPEFLTYFNYEAQQDKSGLPNDRFSAERPEGSISTLTIQRTEQRDSAMYRCASSMNRFTDTQYFGPGTRLTVL.

J is TRBJ2-1 and V is TRBV6-5; no reliable D call. Germline CDR1 MNHEY, CDR2 SVGAGI. There are 14 residues in the CDR3. V gave up 8 bases and J gave up 4 bases, with 15 bases separating them. CDR3 in DNA: TGTGCCAGCGTTACGGACCGCCAATACAATGAGCAGTTCTTC. This codes for CASVTDRQYNEQFF.

The chain employs TRBV6-5 and TRBJ1-2; possibly TRBD1 for D (5 bases). Germline V gene sequence: CDR1 MNHEY, CDR2 SVGAGI. Trimming stripped 6 bases from V and 8 bases from J, with 13 bases between. The CDR3 extends over 12 amino acids. The CDR3 region is CASRRDWEGYTF. The CDR3 region has the DNA TGTGCCAGCAGGAGGGACTGGGAGGGCTACACCTTC.

The rearrangement joins TRBV5-5 to TRBJ1-1; D is uncertain. Trimming cost V 1 base and J 3 bases, with 13 bases left between them. The CDR3 contains 15 residues. The germline CDR1 and CDR2 sequences are SGHKS and YYEKEE (reference sequence). The CDR3 DNA reads TGTGCCAGCAGCTTGACAACCAGATGGGACACTGAAGCTTTCTTT. Its translation: CASSLTTRWDTEAFF.

The rearrangement links TRBV27 to TRBJ2-7; D may be TRBD1 or TRBD2 (5 bases each). This CDR3 contains 13 residues. CDR1 is MNHEY, CDR2 SMNVEV, per germline (reference sequence). V was shortened by 3 bases and J by 3 bases, with 9 bases between the two germline ends. The CDR3 DNA sequence: TGTGCCAGCAGTTTGGGACGTAGCTACGAGCAGTACTTC. Its protein product is CASSLGRSYEQYF.

The rearrangement joins TRBV7-2 to TRBJ2-5, with 13 nucleotides matching TRBD2. The ends lost 3 bases at V and 4 bases at J; junction bases unmatched: 2. Per the germline V gene, CDR1 is SGHTA and CDR2 is FQGNSA. This CDR3 has 15 amino acids. The CDR3 sequence is CASSFGLAGVETQYF. In DNA form, the CDR3 reads TGTGCCAGCAGCTTCGGACTAGCGGGGGTAGAGACCCAGTACTTC.

The chain recombines TRBV27 with TRBJ2-2, with 9 bases that match TRBD2. Per germline, CDR1 MNHEY and CDR2 SMNVEV (reference sequence). Trimming took 3 bases from V and 6 from J; bases not matched to a gene: 11. The CDR3 loop spans 17 amino acids. CDR3 DNA sequence: TGTGCCAGCAGTTTCTCCCTAGCGGGAATAGGGGCCGGGGAGCTGTTTTTT. Protein sequence: CASSFSLAGIGAGELFF.

The V gene is TRBV19, the J gene TRBJ1-5; D ambiguous. The V gene lost 9 bases and the J gene lost 2 bases, with 23 bases spanning the gap. CDR1 and CDR2 from the germline V gene are LNHDA and SQIVND (reference sequence). The CDR3 sequence is 17 residues long. DNA for the CDR3: TGTGCCAGCCTAGGTGGTACGGGCCAGCCCGGCAATCAGCCCCAGCATTTT. It translates to CASLGGTGQPGNQPQHF.

This rearrangement joins TRBV2 to TRBJ2-3, with D possibly TRBD1 on 6 matching bases. The V end was cut by 2 bases, the J end by 2 bases, with 11 bases between. The CDR3 totals 15 residues. Germline CDR1 and CDR2: SNHLY and FYNNEI. This CDR3 is CASSERRDITDTQYF. The CDR3 coding sequence is TGTGCCAGCAGTGAACGTCGGGACATCACAGATACGCAGTATTTT.

The chain is built from TRBV6-5 and TRBJ2-1; D gene uncertain. V was cut by 4 bases and J by 0 bases, with 13 bases left in between. Looked up from germline, CDR1 is MNHEY and CDR2 is SVGAGI. CDR3 length equals 16 residues. The chain's CDR3 is CASSSRRTSSYNEQFF. DNA for the CDR3: TGTGCCAGCAGTTCCCGTCGGACGAGCTCCTACAATGAGCAGTTCTTC.

V gene TRBV21-1 combines with J gene TRBJ1-5; the table's D call of TRBD1 was not tested on the DNA. TRBV21-1 is marked as a pseudogene. The CDR3 runs 18 residues. CDR3 DNA sequence: TGTGCCAGCAGCGGCCCGTCCGACGGGTACAGGGGGGAGCAGCCCCAGCATTTT. This codes for CASSGPSDGYRGEQPQHF.